This T cell receptor beta chain was retrieved from a study of T cells in Graves' hyperthyroidism and ophthalmopathy. Study overall: Any treatment followed the collection of peripheral blood at initial diagnosis.

Ophthalmopathy patients all had a Clinical Activity Score of at least 3, a NOSPECS grade of at least 4 and disease under 3 months old. Patients having uncontrolled infection, another autoimmune disease, pregnancy or lactation were not included. RNA transcripts gave rise to amplified TCR beta CDR3 regions. The study used the HTBI primer set for a first-round RT-PCR of the TCR CDR3. TCRdb re-analysed the multiplex PCR reads in MiXCR, keeping a single row per CDR3 protein. The sample yields around 300,000 distinct CDR3 sequences, about an eighth seen once. General study points: Most expanded thyroid clonotypes above 0.001 also appeared in blood.

About this clonotype: Its antigen remains unidentified.

Trimming cost V 6 bases and J 3 bases, with 12 bases left between them. The length of the CDR3 is 13 residues. Germline lookup yields CDR1 DFQATT and CDR2 SNEGSKA (reference sequence). The material sequenced was blood. The gene calls are TRBV20-1 and TRBJ2-1, with D possibly being TRBD1 (5 bases). This clonotype originated in a woman aged 35 to 49 with Graves' ophthalmopathy. The CDR3 is CSAPLGLYNEQFF. The CDR3 DNA reads as TGCAGTGCGCCCCTGGGGCTCTACAATGAGCAGTTCTTC.